The 26 T cell receptor beta chains in this list originate from one sample, sequenced in a study of blood T cell repertoires in COVID-19. Sequencing was performed with immunoSEQ multiplex PCR; in TCRdb, only in-frame clones are kept and a portion is missing. The top ten clones hold approximately 3% of a sample with 150,000 to 200,000 clones, over 75% of them seen once. Sample: peripheral blood. These receptors were collected from a man in his 70s with acute or convalescent COVID-19.

This chain links TRBV3-1 (or the pseudogene TRBV3-2) with TRBJ2-7; 10 nucleotides align to TRBD2. The CDR3 runs 15 residues. Unmatched junction bases numbered 3, after V lost 4 bases and J lost 0 bases. In germline, CDR1 is LGHDT, CDR2 YNNKEL (reference sequence). CDR3 residues: CASSRTSGFSYEQYF. CDR3 DNA sequence: TGTGCCAGCAGCCGGACTAGCGGATTCTCCTACGAGCAGTACTTC.

The chain uses TRBV19 and TRBJ2-5, with TRBD1 matching 12 bases. V dropped 0 bases and J dropped 5; count of bases not matched to a gene: 4. CDR3 length: 16 amino acids. Germline V CDR1 and CDR2: LNHDA, SQIVND (reference sequence). In DNA, the CDR3 is TGTGCCAGTAGTATAGATACGGGACAGGGGGCTGAGACCCAGTACTTC. Translating it yields CASSIDTGQGAETQYF.

The V and J genes are TRBV30 and TRBJ1-2; 8 bases are shared with TRBD1. This CDR3 has 12 residues. J lost 8 bases, V lost 4 bases, and 6 bases had no gene match. Germline V CDR1 and CDR2: GTSNPN, SVGIG (reference sequence). The CDR3 region is CAWNPGGGGYTF. DNA of the CDR3: TGTGCCTGGAATCCAGGGGGCGGAGGCTACACCTTC.

The chain employs TRBV15 and TRBJ2-2; perhaps TRBD1 as D (6 bases). The germline CDR1 and CDR2 sequences are LNHNV and YYDKDF (reference sequence). This CDR3 contains 17 residues. Trimming pared 0 bases from V and 5 bases from J, leaving 16 bases between. This chain's CDR3 is CATSRDLVQGRTGELFF. CDR3 DNA: TGTGCCACCAGCAGAGATCTTGTACAGGGTCGGACCGGGGAGCTGTTTTTT. The full variable domain, completed using reference TRBV15 and TRBJ2-2, is DAMVIQNPRYQVTQFGKPVTLSCSQTLNHNVMYWYQQKSSQAPKLLFHYYDKDFNNEADTPDNFQSRRPNTSFCFLDIRSPGLGDTAMYLCATSRDLVQGRTGELFFGEGSRLTVL.

The CDR3 spells CASSVTGNYGYTF. DNA of the CDR3: TGTGCCAGCAGCGTGACAGGGAACTATGGCTACACCTTC. V is TRBV7-2 and J is TRBJ1-2; 7 nucleotides match TRBD1. The ends lost 5 bases at V and 2 bases at J; junction bases unmatched: 2. Germline lookup yields CDR1 SGHTA and CDR2 FQGNSA. The CDR3 runs to 13 residues.

This chain uses TRBV7-9 with TRBJ2-5, with TRBD2 matching 12 bases. Trimming cost V 3 bases and J 4 bases; bases outside gene matches: 6. CDR3 length: 16 amino acids. CDR1 and CDR2 (germline): SEHNR, FQNEAQ (reference sequence). The CDR3 DNA is TGTGCCAGCAGCTTCGGGCTAGCGGGAGGGCCAGAGACCCAGTACTTC. Amino acids: CASSFGLAGGPETQYF. The full variable domain, with the rest looked up from reference TRBV7-9 and TRBJ2-5, is DTGVSQNPRHKITKRGQNVTFRCDPISEHNRLYWYRQTLGQGPEFLTYFQNEAQLEKSRLLSDRFSAERPKGSFSTLEIQRTEQGDSAMYLCASSFGLAGGPETQYFGPGTRLLVL.

The genes are TRBV28 and TRBJ1-2; 7 bases are a match to TRBD1. The trim removed 5 bases at V and 3 bases at J, leaving 3 bases unmatched. The CDR3 is made up of 13 amino acids. Germline V CDR1 and CDR2: MDHEN, SYDVKM. CDR3 sequence: CASSPGTDYGYTF. The DNA of the CDR3 is TGTGCCAGCAGTCCAGGGACAGACTATGGCTACACCTTC.

V gene TRBV12-5 combines with J gene TRBJ1-4, with a weak D call TRBD1 (6 bases). V dropped 0 bases and J dropped 8 bases, with 16 bases sitting between them. This CDR3 contains 16 residues. Germline V gene lookup returns CDR1 LGHNT and CDR2 FRNRAP. As DNA, the CDR3 is TGTGCTAGTGGTTTGGTAAAGTCAGGGGTGGAAGAAAAACTGTTTTTT. Its translation: CASGLVKSGVEEKLFF.

J is TRBJ2-7 and V is TRBV7-3; 13 nucleotides align to TRBD2. Germline V gene lookup returns CDR1 SGHTA and CDR2 FQGTGA. The J segment lost 3 bases and the V segment lost 5 bases, leaving 4 bases of the junction unmatched. The CDR3 is made up of 15 amino acids. This CDR3 is CASSIGLAGVYEQYF. The CDR3, as DNA: TGTGCCAGCAGCATTGGACTAGCGGGAGTCTACGAGCAGTACTTC. The full variable domain, with the rest looked up from reference TRBV7-3 and TRBJ2-7, is GAGVSQTPSNKVTEKGKYVELRCDPISGHTALYWYRQSLGQGPEFLIYFQGTGAADDSGLPNDRFFAVRPEGSVSTLKIQRTERGDSAVYLCASSIGLAGVYEQYFGPGTRLTVT.

The chain carries TRBV2 and TRBJ1-6; possibly TRBD1 for D (6 bases). The CDR3 covers 14 residues. Germline V gives CDR1 SNHLY, CDR2 FYNNEI. V was trimmed by 5 bases and J by 4 bases, leaving 9 bases between them. The CDR3 DNA is TGTGCCAGCAGTACAGGGACATATAATTCACCCCTCCACTTT. Protein product: CASSTGTYNSPLHF.

This clone is a singleton in its sample. This chain uses TRBV3-1 (or the pseudogene TRBV3-2) with TRBJ2-7; D is undetermined. The ends were cut back, 0 bases at V and 5 bases at J, with 2 bases in the middle. Germline CDR1 LGHDT, CDR2 YNNKEL (reference sequence). CDR3 length: 11 residues. The DNA for the CDR3 is TGTGCCAGCAGCCAAGACAACGAGCAGTACTTC. It encodes CASSQDNEQYF.

V and J are TRBV3-1 (or the pseudogene TRBV3-2) and TRBJ1-3; TRBD1 matches 8 bases. The trim removed 5 bases at V and 0 bases at J, leaving 6 bases unmatched. The germline gives CDR1 LGHDT, CDR2 YNNKEL (reference sequence). CDR3 size: 16 residues. The CDR3 sequence: CASSANRGYSGNTIYF. The CDR3 coding sequence is TGTGCCAGCAGCGCAAACAGGGGGTACTCTGGAAACACCATATATTTT.

The genes are TRBV5-1 and TRBJ2-5; 10 bases are shared with TRBD2. The CDR3 consists of 16 residues. The germline CDR1 and CDR2 sequences are SGHRS and YFSETQ. V trimming: 0 bases; J trimming: 4 bases; junction bases outside the gene matches: 6. In nucleotides, the CDR3 is TGCGCCAGCAGCTTGGCGGCTAGCGGGAGTATAGAGACCCAGTACTTC. It specifies CASSLAASGSIETQYF.

This clone was picked up one time. V is TRBV19 and J is TRBJ2-5, with a possible D match to TRBD1 (6 bases). There are 13 residues in the CDR3. Germline V gene data show CDR1 as LNHDA and CDR2 as SQIVND (reference sequence). The germline V and J ends were trimmed by 6 bases and 5 bases, with 13 bases remaining between them. DNA of the CDR3: TGTGCCAGTAGCGAACAGGGTTTGGAGACCCAGTACTTC. Residues: CASSEQGLETQYF.

The genes are TRBV27 and TRBJ2-7; 13 nucleotides align to TRBD2. The CDR3 is 15 amino acids. Germline CDR1 reads MNHEY; CDR2 reads SMNVEV (reference sequence). Germline trimming cut 5 bases from V and 5 bases from J; bases unmatched to any gene: 6. CDR3 region: CASSLGLAGVDEQYF. In DNA form, the CDR3 reads TGTGCCAGCAGTCTCGGACTAGCGGGAGTCGACGAGCAGTACTTC.

This clone was seen once. The chain links TRBV11-2 to TRBJ2-5, with 7 bases that match TRBD1. Germline CDR1 SGHAT, CDR2 FQNNGV. J gave up 5 bases and V 4 bases, and 10 bases lay outside the gene matches. This CDR3 is 15 amino acids long. CDR3 DNA sequence: TGTGCCAGCAGCTCACAGACAGGGCAGGCGGAGACCCAGTACTTC. It codes for CASSSQTGQAETQYF.

V gene TRBV7-2 combines with J gene TRBJ1-5; the D is unclear. V was trimmed by 5 bases and J by 2 bases, leaving 7 bases between them. This CDR3 contains 13 residues. The germline CDR1 and CDR2 sequences are SGHTA and FQGNSA. For the CDR3, the DNA is TGTGCCAGCAGCCCCTTCGGCAATCAGCCCCAGCATTTT. This codes for CASSPFGNQPQHF.

The chain recombines TRBV11-2 with TRBJ2-7; D is unresolved. The CDR3 length is 12 residues. The germline V gene has CDR1 SGHAT and CDR2 FQNNGV. The V and J ends lost 1 base and 6 bases respectively, with 7 bases between them. The chain's CDR3 is CASSLALGEQYF. CDR3 DNA: TGTGCCAGCAGCTTAGCCCTCGGCGAGCAGTACTTC.

This clone occurred a few times. The chain combines TRBV7-9 with TRBJ2-4, with TRBD1 as a possible D gene (6 bases). The CDR3 has 18 residues. Germline V gene sequence: CDR1 SEHNR, CDR2 FQNEAQ (reference sequence). V was cut by 0 bases and J by 0 bases, with 15 bases left in between. Written as DNA, the CDR3 is TGTGCCAGCAGCTTAGCAGGTTTCGGGACACTAGCCAAAAACATTCAGTACTTC. Encoded protein: CASSLAGFGTLAKNIQYF.

This clone showed up just a few times. The CDR3 region is CASSGLGGQETQYF. CDR3 nucleotides: TGTGCCAGCAGTGGTCTCGGGGGGCAAGAGACCCAGTACTTC. This chain joins TRBV2 and TRBJ2-5; 7 bases are a match to TRBD2. CDR3 length equals 14 residues. V lost 4 bases and J lost 2; bases outside the gene matches: 4. Germline CDR1 and CDR2: SNHLY and FYNNEI.

The chain joins TRBV27 to TRBJ2-7; 11 bases are shared with TRBD1. Trimming removed 3 bases from V and 3 bases from J; junction bases left unmatched: 10. The CDR3 is 17 residues long. Germline lookup yields CDR1 MNHEY and CDR2 SMNVEV (reference sequence). CDR3 coding DNA: TGTGCCAGCAGTTTGACCACCGGGACAGGGGGATACTACGAGCAGTACTTC. Protein sequence: CASSLTTGTGGYYEQYF.

This clone was counted a single time. The chain carries TRBV15 and TRBJ1-2, with D perhaps matching TRBD1 (6 bases). Trimming cost V 2 bases and J 2 bases, with 18 bases left between them. This CDR3 is built from 17 residues. Per the germline V gene, CDR1 is LNHNV and CDR2 is YYDKDF (reference sequence). The CDR3 region is CATSRSTGKKLNYGYTF. Here the CDR3 DNA reads TGTGCCACCAGCAGATCTACAGGGAAAAAGCTAAACTATGGCTACACCTTC.

The J gene is TRBJ2-3, the V gene TRBV6-4; D not certain. CDR1 is MRHNA, CDR2 SNTAGT, per germline. This CDR3 is 13 amino acids long. Trimming stripped 4 bases from V and 1 base from J, with 6 bases between. CDR3 nucleotides: TGTGCCAGCAGTGTCTTCGGCACAGATACGCAGTATTTT. It codes for CASSVFGTDTQYF.

A single count supports this clone. The J gene is TRBJ1-1, the V gene TRBV25-1; D gene uncertain. CDR1 is MGHDK, CDR2 SYGVNS, per germline. V gave up 8 bases and J gave up 3 bases, with 7 bases separating them. The CDR3 consists of 11 residues. CDR3 nucleotides: TGTGCCAGCGGAGGTGACACTGAAGCTTTCTTT. Protein product: CASGGDTEAFF. The whole variable domain, remainder taken from reference TRBV25-1 and TRBJ1-1, is EADIYQTPRYLVIGTGKKITLECSQTMGHDKMYWYQQDPGMELHLIHYSYGVNSTEKGDLSSESTVSRIRTEHFPLTLESARPSHTSQYLCASGGDTEAFFGQGTRLTVV.

The chain carries TRBV29-1 and TRBJ2-1, with 11 bases identical to TRBD2. With V trimmed by 6 bases and J by 9 bases, 10 bases remained unmatched. Per the germline V gene, CDR1 is SQVTM and CDR2 is ANQGSEA. The CDR3 runs 14 residues. CDR3 region: CSVVAGGQVGEQFF. CDR3 in DNA: TGCAGCGTCGTAGCGGGGGGGCAGGTTGGTGAGCAGTTCTTC.

The rearrangement uses TRBV28 and TRBJ2-5; no definite D call. CDR1 and CDR2 from the germline V gene are MDHEN and SYDVKM. Trimming pared 7 bases from V and 0 bases from J, leaving 3 bases between. CDR3 length equals 11 residues. DNA of the CDR3: TGTGCCAGCACCTACCAAGAGACCCAGTACTTC. This sequence encodes CASTYQETQYF.